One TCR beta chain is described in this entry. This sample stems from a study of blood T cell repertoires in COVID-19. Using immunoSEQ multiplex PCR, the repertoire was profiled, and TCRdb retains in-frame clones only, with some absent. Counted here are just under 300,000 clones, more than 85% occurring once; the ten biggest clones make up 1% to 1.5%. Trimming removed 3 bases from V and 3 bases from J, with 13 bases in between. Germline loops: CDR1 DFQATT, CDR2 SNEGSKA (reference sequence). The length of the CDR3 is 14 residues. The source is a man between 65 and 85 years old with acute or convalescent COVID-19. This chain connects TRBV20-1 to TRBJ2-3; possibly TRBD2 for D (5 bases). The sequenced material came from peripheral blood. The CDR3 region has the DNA TGCAGTGCTAGTTTGGCGGGCCTTACAGATACGCAGTATTTT. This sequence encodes CSASLAGLTDTQYF.